This TCR beta chain emerged from a study of spatial heterogeneity in lung cancer. Study outcomes and limitations: The appearance of ubiquitous expanded tumor TCRs in blood was greater at resection than follow-up.

To note about this clonotype: Its cognate antigen is unknown.

Time point reported: sample taken at primary tumor resection. Material for sequencing was whole RNA from tumor, nontumor lung or frozen PBMC, left unsorted. More than 70 TRACERx patients with early, untreated non-small cell lung cancer donated samples. Every TCR cDNA molecule carried a tag that served as a unique molecular identifier. MiXCR, applied by TCRdb to the 5' RACE reads, yields one record per CDR3 protein. This sample has 24,000 or so distinct CDR3 sequences, with approximately 7% found just once. The CDR3 runs to 15 residues. V lost 6 bases, J lost 6 bases, and 7 bases stayed unmatched. The source material was PBMCs, sampled at surgery. V usage is TRBV12-3 or TRBV12-4 and J usage is TRBJ1-6; 8 bases line up with TRBD1. This receptor was identified in a male donor with early-stage non-small cell lung cancer. The CDR3 nucleotides read TGTGCCAGCAGGGACGGGGACAGGCTTAATTCACCCCTCCACTTT. This codes for CASRDGDRLNSPLHF.